This passage covers 19 T cell receptor beta chains from one sample sequenced in a study of blood T cell repertoires in COVID-19. Profiling relied on immunoSEQ multiplex PCR, and the TCRdb table lists in-frame clones only, not all of them. Seen here are fewer than 150,000 clones, 75% to 90% observed once, and the top ten hold around 4%. The sequenced sample consisted of peripheral blood. These receptor sequences come from a human donor in a cohort sampled during active COVID-19.

V and J are TRBV9 and TRBJ1-1; 7 bases line up with TRBD1. The trim removed 0 bases at V and 4 bases at J, leaving 3 bases unmatched. This CDR3 spans 14 amino acids. Germline CDR1 is SGDLS and CDR2 is YYNGEE. CDR3 residues: CASSVDPGGTEAFF. CDR3 DNA sequence: TGTGCCAGCAGCGTAGATCCAGGGGGCACTGAAGCTTTCTTT.

The chain joins TRBV2 to TRBJ2-7; 11 positions agree with TRBD2. CDR1 is SNHLY, CDR2 FYNNEI, per germline. The CDR3 spans 15 residues. The trim removed 6 bases at V and 0 bases at J, leaving 4 bases unmatched. CDR3 region: CASSRLAGLSYEQYF. The CDR3 nucleotides are TGTGCCAGCAGCCGACTAGCGGGACTCTCCTACGAGCAGTACTTC.

This chain connects TRBV2 to TRBJ2-7, with TRBD2 identical over 10 bases. CDR1 is SNHLY and CDR2 is FYNNEI in the germline V gene. CDR3 length: 14 residues. The junction had 5 bases not matched to a gene; V was cut back by 6 bases and J by 3 bases. The CDR3 DNA follows: TGTGCCAGCAGAATAGCGGGGGGCGGCTACGAGCAGTACTTC. Its protein product is CASRIAGGGYEQYF.

The chain combines TRBV6-6 with TRBJ1-3; no clear D gene. Germline loops: CDR1 MNHNY, CDR2 SVGAGI (reference sequence). V was trimmed by 0 bases and J by 0 bases, leaving 6 bases between them. This CDR3 comprises 15 residues. The CDR3 DNA reads as TGTGCCAGCAGTTACTCCCCGGTCTCTGGAAACACCATATATTTT. Its protein product is CASSYSPVSGNTIYF.

There are a few counts of this clone. J is TRBJ2-1 and V is TRBV5-1, with a weak D call TRBD1 (5 bases). Germline CDR1 SGHRS, CDR2 YFSETQ. V gave up 5 bases and J gave up 6 bases, with 6 bases separating them. The CDR3 totals 11 residues. The CDR3 region has the DNA TGCGCCAGCAGTGGGGCCAATGAGCAGTTCTTC. Amino acids: CASSGANEQFF.

The chain uses TRBV30 and TRBJ1-6; D perhaps matches TRBD1 (6 bases). The CDR3 is 14 residues long. Deletions cut 2 bases from V and 10 bases from J, with 15 bases between. Germline V CDR1 and CDR2: GTSNPN, SVGIG (reference sequence). The CDR3 nucleotides read TGTGCCTGGAGTATGGTGTCAGGGGCCTCACCCCTCCACTTT. Protein sequence: CAWSMVSGASPLHF.

The chain carries TRBV5-4 and TRBJ1-1; D is unclear. Trimming took 5 bases from V and 1 from J, leaving 15 bases between them. Germline CDR1 and CDR2: SGHNT and YYREEE (reference sequence). This CDR3 spans 15 amino acids. CDR3 protein: CASRSRQAKNTEAFF. As DNA, the CDR3 is TGTGCCAGCAGATCCCGTCAAGCTAAGAACACTGAAGCTTTCTTT.

This clone appeared once. This chain links TRBV5-3 with TRBJ2-2; TRBD1 aligns across 7 bases. TRBV5-3 is an ORF, with its function uncertain. V gave up 4 bases and J gave up 3 bases; unmatched junction bases: 12. The CDR3 is 17 residues long. CDR3 sequence (DNA): TGTGCCAGAAGCCACGGAGGAGGACAGGCCTACACCGGGGAGCTGTTTTTT. Protein product: CARSHGGGQAYTGELFF.

This chain uses TRBV7-8 with TRBJ2-7; 7 bases line up with TRBD1. The CDR3 length is 14 residues. Germline values: CDR1 SGHVS, CDR2 FQNEAQ. Trimming removed 5 bases from V and 6 bases from J; junction bases left unmatched: 10. The CDR3 is CASSTRQGRGEQYF. The CDR3 bases are TGTGCCAGCAGCACCCGACAGGGTAGAGGCGAGCAGTACTTC. Complete variable domain (other parts from reference TRBV7-8 and TRBJ2-7): GAGVSQSPRYKVAKRGQDVALRCDPISGHVSLFWYQQALGQGPEFLTYFQNEAQLDKSGLPSDRFFAERPEGSVSTLKIQRTQQEDSAVYLCASSTRQGRGEQYFGPGTRLTVT.

This rearrangement joins TRBV7-2 to TRBJ2-7; TRBD1 aligns across 10 bases. V dropped 4 bases and J dropped 6; count of bases not matched to a gene: 9. CDR1 SGHTA and CDR2 FQGNSA come from the germline V gene. The CDR3 has 15 amino acids. In DNA form, the CDR3 reads TGTGCCAGCAGCTCTCGGGACAGGGGATCGGGCGAGCAGTACTTC. Protein product: CASSSRDRGSGEQYF.

The J gene is TRBJ2-5, the V gene TRBV2, with TRBD2 matching over 11 bases. Trimming at V came to 8 bases and at J to 1 base, leaving 3 bases not matched to a gene. Germline CDR1 and CDR2: SNHLY and FYNNEI. The CDR3 loop spans 14 amino acids. The CDR3 reads CASELAGVQETQYF. CDR3 in DNA: TGTGCCAGCGAACTAGCGGGGGTCCAAGAGACCCAGTACTTC.

The rearrangement joins TRBV6-6 to TRBJ2-1, with 7 bases identical to TRBD2. Germline V CDR1 and CDR2: MNHNY, SVGAGI (reference sequence). The CDR3 is made up of 16 amino acids. V trimming: 5 bases; J trimming: 7 bases; junction bases outside the gene matches: 14. The CDR3 sequence: CASSRMSGADKNEQFF. The CDR3 DNA reads as TGTGCCAGCAGTCGAATGAGCGGGGCAGATAAAAATGAGCAGTTCTTC.

The chain has TRBV15 and TRBJ2-2, with 15 nucleotides matching TRBD2. Germline loops: CDR1 LNHNV, CDR2 YYDKDF (reference sequence). V lost 4 bases to trimming and J lost 3 bases; unmatched junction nucleotides: 6. The CDR3 contains 18 residues. The CDR3 coding sequence is TGTGCCACCAGCACATGGACTAGCGGGGGGGCCGACACCGGGGAGCTGTTTTTT. This codes for CATSTWTSGGADTGELFF.

Written as DNA, the CDR3 is TGTGCCAGCAAAGAACACAGGGGGCAGAACACTGAAGCTTTCTTT. As protein: CASKEHRGQNTEAFF. The chain is built from TRBV19 and TRBJ1-1, with 9 positions matching TRBD1. There are 15 residues in the CDR3. Germline V gives CDR1 LNHDA, CDR2 SQIVND (reference sequence). The trim removed 9 bases at V and 1 base at J, leaving 9 bases unmatched.

CDR3 residues: CASSDDPGSYNEQFF. CDR3 nucleotide sequence: TGTGCCAGCAGCGACGACCCAGGGTCCTACAATGAGCAGTTCTTC. The rearrangement uses TRBV7-3 and TRBJ2-1; D possibly corresponds to TRBD1 (5 bases). The CDR3 length is 15 residues. The germline gives CDR1 SGHTA, CDR2 FQGTGA. V gave up 5 bases and J gave up 1 base, with 12 bases separating them.

This clone showed up just a few times. The chain has TRBV5-1 and TRBJ2-6; 8 nucleotides line up with TRBD2. Germline V gene lookup returns CDR1 SGHRS and CDR2 YFSETQ. V lost 4 bases to trimming and J lost 0 bases; unmatched junction nucleotides: 6. The CDR3 is 17 amino acids. CDR3 protein: CASSLLAGSSGANVLTF. For the CDR3, the DNA is TGCGCCAGCAGCCTTCTAGCGGGTAGCTCTGGGGCCAACGTCCTGACTTTC. The full variable domain, with the rest looked up from reference TRBV5-1 and TRBJ2-6, is KAGVTQTPRYLIKTRGQQVTLSCSPISGHRSVSWYQQTPGQGLQFLFEYFSETQRNKGNFPGRFSGRQFSNSRSEMNVSTLELGDSALYLCASSLLAGSSGANVLTFGAGSRLTVL.

In this sample, this clone turned up once. V gene TRBV19 combines with J gene TRBJ1-5, with D possibly TRBD1 on 5 matching bases. Germline lookup yields CDR1 LNHDA and CDR2 SQIVND (reference sequence). Trimming took 2 bases from V and 3 from J, leaving 14 bases between them. The CDR3 has 16 amino acids. The chain's CDR3 is CASSILQGWYNQPQHF. The CDR3, as DNA: TGTGCCAGTAGTATATTGCAGGGTTGGTACAATCAGCCCCAGCATTTT.

This sequence joins TRBV9 and TRBJ2-5; 7 bases fit TRBD2. Unmatched junction bases numbered 17, after V lost 3 bases and J lost 0 bases. The germline V gene encodes CDR1 SGDLS and CDR2 YYNGEE. CDR3 length: 19 amino acids. The CDR3 spells CASSAPTGTKTTYQETQYF. The CDR3 DNA is TGTGCCAGCAGCGCGCCAACGGGGACTAAAACCACGTACCAAGAGACCCAGTACTTC.

V usage is TRBV11-3 and J usage is TRBJ2-7; TRBD2 matches 10 bases. V lost 1 base and J lost 0; bases outside the gene matches: 3. The CDR3 is 16 residues long. Germline CDR1 is SGHNT and CDR2 is YENEEA. The CDR3 loop is CASSLGTSGGSYEQYV. CDR3 in DNA: TGTGCCAGCAGCTTAGGGACTAGCGGAGGCTCCTACGAGCAGTACGTC.